This TCR beta chain was found in a study of blood T cell repertoires in COVID-19. Overall study: From T cells, B-cell-depleted T cells, or PBMCs came the material, which was cDNA or gDNA.

Deletions cut 4 bases from V and 0 bases from J, with 4 bases between. CDR1 SGHAT and CDR2 FQNNGV come from the germline V gene. This CDR3 has 13 residues. Authors' analysis steps: The assay estimated nucleated cells by amplifying reference gene primers. TCRdb's table, derived via immunoSEQ multiplex PCR, lists solely in-frame clones and lacks some. V and J calls and clone size are as listed in that table; D and trimming were resolved from the DNA. The sample includes around 70,000 clones, roughly 91% of them seen just once. This chain links TRBV11-2 with TRBJ1-5; D unresolved. The sequencing input was peripheral blood. The sequence derives from a man in his fifties or sixties with acute or convalescent COVID-19. The CDR3 nucleotides are TGTGCCAGCAGCTCGTATAGCAATCAGCCCCAGCATTTT. Translation: CASSSYSNQPQHF.